Sequencing of this TCR beta chain was carried out in a study of cytomegalovirus exposure and HLA in healthy donors listed by TCRdb under 2017. Context from the whole study: An earlier analysis of approximately 590 of the donors reported more than 250 Gb of sequence data and around 120 million unique TCR beta sequences from 150 million to 200 million T cells. The aim of the study was to test whether cataloging public T cell receptors could identify signatures of past pathogen exposure. Donor age, sex, ethnicity and CMV serostatus were compiled alongside the repertoire data. The T cell repertoires of around 670 subjects were profiled by immunosequencing and related to cytomegalovirus serostatus. An early release that covered fewer than 800 HLA-typed donors contained around 300 gigabases of sequencing data and tens of millions of unique TCR sequences. A later analysis re-analyzed previously published TCR beta repertoires from roughly 630 donors and added high-resolution HLA genotyping to study TCR occurrence patterns. To predict cytomegalovirus infection status, the study combined high-throughput TCR immunosequencing, statistical association of individual TCRs with disease status, and machine learning. A later genetic analysis used genome-wide SNP genotypes for about 65% of the 666 donors, treating that subset as a discovery cohort. Of the roughly 400 genotyped donors, 65% to 90% were placed in the genetic ancestry cluster associated with self-reported Caucasian donors. To decide whether each TCR beta V gene segment behaved as functional or pseudogenic, an earlier analysis of some 540 of the donors relied on high-throughput TCR beta sequencing. Besides the first cohort of roughly 660 subjects, a separate validation cohort made up of roughly 130 different subjects was used. Among roughly 400 genotyped donors of the cohort, an average of roughly 230,000 unique TCR beta nucleotide sequences was sequenced per donor, of which approximately 19% were non-productive. HLA typing included class I and class II loci at four-digit resolution. All discovery cohort repertoires had been generated on a single sequencing platform. Rather than using new phenotypic data, the later analysis identified candidate immune exposures from TCR beta sequences and from how often those sequences occurred across donors. Typing coverage varied by locus: about 629-640 donors for A, B, C, DRB1 and DQB1; roughly 500 for DQA1; 600 to 610 for DPA1; fewer than 480 for DPB1. Several DR-DQ haplotypes were handled as single units for association and clustering because linkage in the cohort was strong. General findings and caveats noted by the study authors: According to a later analysis, parvovirus B19, influenza, CMV and Epstein-Barr virus appeared linked to several top co-occurrence clusters. Linkage disequilibrium might explain the correlated functional status among segregating V segments, but an unknown experimental factor could not be excluded. In vitro tests confirmed that three of the cytomegalovirus-associated TCR beta chains recognize cytomegalovirus antigens. Because some donors lacked HLA typing at each locus, the association tests relied only on the typed subset. Compared with the approximately 720-donor mean, donors in an Asian-associated ancestry cluster had fewer N-insertions in productive TCRs, according to a later genetic analysis. In a later analysis, the rate of TCR association differed among HLA loci, with DRB1 alleles having the most associated TCRs and HLA-C alleles having the fewest. The classifier was reported to diagnose cytomegalovirus status with high specificity and sensitivity in both the original cohort and the validation cohort. A further reported finding was that TCR beta sequences accurately predicted the HLA-A and HLA-B alleles for most subjects in the first cohort. In a later genetic analysis, a missense DCLRE1C variant was associated with V-gene and J-gene trimming of TCR beta chains, and the association was replicated in an independent cohort. In a later analysis, HLA-associated TCR beta chains showed more clonal expansion and lower generation probabilities than non-associated chains that were equally common. Across donors, most TCR sequences were observed very rarely, whereas some public TCRs were present in many individuals. Broadly in line with IMGT annotations, most TCR beta V segments showed up in productive rearrangements about 87% or about 30% of the time in an earlier analysis of around 550 of the donors. The authors suggested that the approach could potentially be generalized to other disease states and immunological phenotypes. A group of highly shared sequence variants was considered likely to be a technical artifact of the sequencing pipeline. Only TCR beta chains were sequenced in this cohort, and the absence of alpha or paired-chain data limited detectable features. Roughly uniform sequencing depth across donors was assumed in presence/absence analyses, although this assumption may not hold. According to a later analysis, most CMV-associated TCR beta chains appeared to be HLA-restricted, and the HLA associations seemed to be driven largely by CMV exposure. In the study, 150 to 200 TCR beta chains were listed as associated with cytomegalovirus. Because the 87-base-pair reads could not distinguish some IMGT-functional V segments, including TRBV6-2 and TRBV6-3, those segments were excluded. In a later analysis, more than 15,000 TCR beta sequences were associated with specific HLA alleles at a false discovery rate of 0.05. Approximately 18 rarely observed V segments, including chromosome 9 orphons, were excluded from the earlier analysis of approximately 500 of the donors because counts were too low. The only immune exposure information available for the cohort was CMV serostatus. When HLA alleles, especially DR and DQ, strongly co-occurred, TCR associations were difficult to assign to individual alleles.

CDR1 and CDR2, per the germline V gene (reference sequence), are LNHDA and SQIVND. V gives up 6 bases and J gives up 5 bases, and the segment between their germline ends measures 13 bases. CDR3 length: 13 amino acids, cysteine to phenylalanine. Here the CDR3 DNA is all that survives: 39 bases in frame from base 1. A note on this clone: The antigen this receptor binds is unknown. No quality values exist for individual bases; no much larger clone is one base distant.

The cohort was made up of several hundred healthy bone marrow donors. At the time of sampling, all cohort members were nominally healthy, though unrecorded immune exposures were likely present. The donor was CMV seropositive and was included in the group of approximately 300 seropositive cohort members. Each donor provided a peripheral blood sample, and peripheral blood mononuclear cells were used for TCR beta sequencing. Genomic DNA extraction from the blood cell samples was performed with the Qiagen DNeasy Blood Extraction Kit. Libraries came from the immunoSEQ multiplex PCR assay. A mixture of 60 forward primers for TCR Vbeta segments and 13 reverse primers for TCR Jbeta segments was used in the multiplex PCR. Amplification of the CDR3 region of rearranged TCR beta genes was performed with a multiplex PCR assay on genomic DNA. Amplified TCR beta libraries were sequenced as 87-base-pair reads on the Illumina HiSeq System. Under the source paper's analysis protocol: A later analysis counted some 80 million unique TCR beta chains across the 550 to 700 repertoires, and roughly 9.9 million of these chains were shared by at least two donors. A nearest-neighbor algorithm error-corrected the raw reads and collapsed the reads into unique sequences, merging closely related sequences to remove PCR and sequencing errors. To assign V, D and J gene segments, CDR3 sequences were aligned to IMGT reference sequences. Each retained sequence needed at least a six-nucleotide match to both a V gene segment and a J gene segment. A rearrangement was called productive if the CDR3 had no stop codons and remained in frame with V and J, and every other rearrangement was called non-productive. Following IMGT convention, CDR3 was defined as the stretch from the second conserved V-encoded cysteine up to the conserved J-encoded phenylalanine. In an earlier analysis of around 600 of the donors, sequences lacking an unambiguous match to a single V gene segment were excluded. An earlier analysis of some 500 of the donors classified V segments as functional when productive rearrangements were above 56.7% and as segregating when the standard deviation between donors was above 5%. A statistical classification framework was developed to diagnose cytomegalovirus status using the catalog of TCR beta chain sequences. A later analysis assigned V and J genes by comparing TCR nucleotide sequences with IMGT/GENE-DB human TR gene sequences. In a later analysis, CDR3 sequences and most-parsimonious VDJ recombination scenarios were assigned using the TCRdist pipeline. In a later analysis, each TCR beta chain was defined by its CDR3 amino acid sequence together with its V-gene family, and reads lacking a unique V-gene family were excluded. A later analysis removed over 500 highly shared, low-generation-probability nucleotide sequences to deal with suspected cross-contamination and a sequencing artifact. For each public chain, a later analysis derived a clonal expansion index from normalized ranks of inferred template counts within each repertoire. In a later analysis, generation probabilities were computed using a VDJ recombination model fitted to out-of-frame rearrangements, and the results were checked against IGoR. In a later analysis, hypergeometric tests were used to score TCR-TCR, TCR-HLA and TCR-CMV co-occurrence, with a repertoire-size bias correction applied to TCR pairs. False discovery rates were estimated in a later analysis by permuting HLA or CMV assignments 20 times. In a later analysis, co-occurring TCRs were grouped using DBSCAN, with TCRdist sequence similarity added in when clustering inside HLA-allele-positive subsets. Repertoires with fewer than 30,000 or more than 120,000 public chains, plus five repertoires with anomalous nucleotide sharing, were excluded from co-occurrence clustering. In TCRdb, the immuneACCESS table is reduced to in-frame sequences with V and J assigned. These tables do not hold every clone; where another copy was compared, an unresolved V gene accounts for under half, and the others remain unexplained. V, J and clone size were drawn from that table, and D and trimming were deduced from the DNA. Counted in this sample were about 80,000 clones; more than 50% of them appeared once. Of the sample, 4% to 4.5% falls within the top ten clones.

The receptor chain draws on TRBV19 and TRBJ1-2; the D gene is perhaps TRBD1, on 5 matching bases. The sequence derives from a male donor in good health and CMV-seropositive. The sample consisted of PBMCs. The DNA sequence is TGTGCCAGTAGGGTACAGGAGCAGTATGGCTACACCTTC. Its protein is CASRVQEQYGYTF.